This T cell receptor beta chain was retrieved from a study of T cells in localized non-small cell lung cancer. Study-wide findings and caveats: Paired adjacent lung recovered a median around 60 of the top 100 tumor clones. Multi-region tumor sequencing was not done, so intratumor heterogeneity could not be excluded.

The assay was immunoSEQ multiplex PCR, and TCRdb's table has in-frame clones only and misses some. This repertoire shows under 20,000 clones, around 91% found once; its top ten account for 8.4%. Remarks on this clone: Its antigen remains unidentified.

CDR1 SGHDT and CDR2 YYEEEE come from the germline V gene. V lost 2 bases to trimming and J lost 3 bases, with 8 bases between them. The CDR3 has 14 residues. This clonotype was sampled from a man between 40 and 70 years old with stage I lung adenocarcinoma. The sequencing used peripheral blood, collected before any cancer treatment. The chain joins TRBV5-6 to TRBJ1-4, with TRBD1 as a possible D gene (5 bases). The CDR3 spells CASSFWGANEKLFF. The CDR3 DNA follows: TGTGCCAGCAGCTTTTGGGGGGCTAATGAAAAACTGTTTTTT. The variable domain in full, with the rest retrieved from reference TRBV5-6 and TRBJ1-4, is DAGVTQSPTHLIKTRGQQVTLRCSPKSGHDTVSWYQQALGQGPQFIFQYYEEEERQRGNFPDRFSGHQFPNYSSELNVNALLLGDSALYLCASSFWGANEKLFFGSGTQLSVL.